This record concerns one T cell receptor (beta chain) sequence. The antigen is not known. Repertoires were generated with immunoSEQ multiplex PCR, while TCRdb's copy carries only in-frame clones and drops some. The repertoire has some 90,000 clones, 75% to 90% of them found once; the top ten carry less than 20%. These data are taken from a study of T cell responses to AZD1222 COVID-19 vaccine. Study results and limitations: Repertoires were collected only later (after the peak T cell response had occurred). The donor group comprised mostly white British people and more females; the analysis possibly underestimated clonal diversity.

V was clipped by 5 bases and J by 0 bases; unmatched bases: 12. Germline assignment: CDR1 SGHAT and CDR2 FQNNGV. This CDR3 has 17 amino acids. The source material was peripheral blood, sampled on day 0 of AZD1222 vaccination. The V and J genes are TRBV11-2 and TRBJ2-7; 8 bases are a match to TRBD2. The receptor comes from an adult in good health. CDR3 sequence reads: CASSLISSGPYSYEQYF. Here the CDR3 DNA reads TGTGCCAGCAGCCTCATCTCTAGCGGGCCTTACTCCTACGAGCAGTACTTC.